This T cell receptor beta chain is drawn from a study of neurological immune-mediated disorders. Whole-study findings and limits: HTLV-1-associated myelopathy displayed the greatest TCR clonal expansion, and multiple sclerosis exhibited the smallest, lower than that of healthy controls.

The CDR3 spans 12 residues. Trimming stripped 4 bases from V and 9 bases from J, with 11 bases between. Germline V CDR1 and CDR2: SGHDT, YYEEEE. TCRdb reprocessed the 5' RACE reads with MiXCR, giving one entry per CDR3 protein. The sample has under 70,000 distinct CDR3 sequences, more than 3% seen once. There are many counts of this clonotype. What it binds is unknown. This chain uses TRBV5-6 with TRBJ2-1; perhaps TRBD2 as D (5 bases). Sequencing used PBMCs. The TCR sequence derives from a woman aged 50 to 60 with multiple sclerosis. The CDR3 DNA follows: TGTGCCAGCAGCCCGTACAGCGGTGAGCAGTTCTTC. It translates to CASSPYSGEQFF.